A selection of T cell receptor beta chains follows, all from one sample in a study of T cells in Graves' hyperthyroidism and ophthalmopathy. One entry per CDR3 protein results from TCRdb running MiXCR on the multiplex PCR reads. The sample consists of 280,000 or so distinct CDR3 sequences, around a quarter of them appearing once. The specimen sequenced was blood. The receptors here all came from a man aged 35 to 55 with Graves' hyperthyroidism that later progressed to Graves' ophthalmopathy. Both conserved end residues are part of each CDR3. Each record gives: D gene, V gene, clone size, J gene, CDR3 protein, CDR3 DNA. The D gene is left open where the match is weak. Clone size, where shown, is once, few, many, or a class for clones that have expanded.

-	TRBV7-2	-	TRBJ1-1	CASSNRVGGTEAFF	TGTGCCAGCAGTAACCGGGTAGGGGGCACTGAAGCTTTCTTT
TRBD2	TRBV6-1	-	TRBJ2-7	CASSQYRERDLAYEQYF	TGTGCCAGCAGCCAATATCGGGAGCGGGATCTGGCCTACGAGCAGTACTTC
-	TRBV27	many	TRBJ2-2	CASRQKGAGSNTGELFF	TGTGCCAGCAGACAAAAGGGTGCAGGCTCGAACACCGGGGAGCTGTTTTTT
-	TRBV2	many	TRBJ2-2	CASTRTVNTGELFF	TGTGCCAGCACCCGGACAGTCAACACCGGGGAGCTGTTTTTT
-	TRBV6-1	many	TRBJ2-7	CASRGSSSGHYEQYF	TGTGCCAGCAGGGGGTCGAGTTCGGGGCACTACGAGCAGTACTTC
-	TRBV12-3/TRBV12-4	many	TRBJ1-1	CASSLAQNTEAFF	TGTGCCAGCAGTTTAGCGCAGAACACTGAAGCTTTCTTT
-	TRBV27	many	TRBJ1-2	CASKGHLKEYGYTF	TGTGCCAGCAAGGGACATCTAAAGGAGTATGGCTACACCTTC
-	TRBV30	many	TRBJ1-1	CAWRWLTNAGEAFF	TGTGCCTGGAGATGGTTGACAAATGCCGGTGAAGCTTTCTTT
TRBD1	TRBV28	-	TRBJ1-1	CASSLGGQRNTEAFF	TGTGCCAGCAGTTTAGGGGGACAGAGGAACACTGAAGCTTTCTTT
-	TRBV12-3/TRBV12-4	many	TRBJ2-2	CASSLQETGELFF	TGTGCCAGCAGTTTACAAGAGACCGGGGAGCTGTTTTTT
-	TRBV7-2	many	TRBJ1-5	CASVLRGGNQPQHF	TGTGCCAGCGTGCTCAGGGGTGGCAATCAGCCCCAGCATTTT
-	TRBV20-1	many	TRBJ1-1	CSARVQGIDTEAFF	TGCAGTGCTAGAGTACAGGGAATCGACACTGAAGCTTTCTTT
-	TRBV18	-	TRBJ2-1	CASSPRGQLNEQFF	TGTGCCAGCTCACCACGGGGCCAACTTAATGAGCAGTTCTTC
TRBD2	TRBV12-3/TRBV12-4	many	TRBJ2-7	CASSKAGGYEQYF	TGTGCCAGCAGTAAAGCGGGAGGTTACGAGCAGTACTTC
TRBD1	TRBV4-1	many	TRBJ2-7	CASSQGTGIHDEQYF	TGCGCCAGCAGCCAGGGGACAGGGATTCACGACGAGCAGTACTTC
TRBD2	TRBV29-1	many	TRBJ2-7	CSVSAGGNPGEQYF	TGCAGCGTCTCAGCGGGAGGGAATCCAGGGGAGCAGTACTTC
-	TRBV5-1	-	TRBJ2-2	CASSLVISTGELFF	TGCGCCAGCAGCTTGGTTATCTCGACCGGGGAGCTGTTTTTT
-	TRBV6-1	-	TRBJ1-5	CASTRWGDQQPQHF	TGTGCCAGCACCCGGTGGGGGGATCAGCAGCCCCAGCATTTT
-	TRBV6-5	many	TRBJ1-1	CASSYSANTEAFF	TGTGCCAGCAGTTACTCGGCGAACACTGAAGCTTTCTTT
-	TRBV20-1	-	TRBJ2-5	CSARRDRDYQETQYF	TGCAGTGCTAGACGGGACCGAGATTACCAAGAGACCCAGTACTTC
TRBD1	TRBV4-1	-	TRBJ2-3	CASSQDREDRGVSDTQYF	TGCGCCAGCAGCCAAGATCGAGAGGACAGGGGAGTTTCAGATACGCAGTATTTT
TRBD2	TRBV6-2/TRBV6-3	-	TRBJ2-7	CASSTNLRATSGRVEQYF	TGTGCCAGCAGTACCAACTTGAGGGCGACTAGCGGGAGGGTCGAGCAGTACTTC
TRBD2	TRBV12-3/TRBV12-4	many	TRBJ2-2	CASSATSGRALGELFF	TGTGCCAGCAGCGCGACTAGCGGGAGGGCCTTGGGGGAGCTGTTTTTT
TRBD2	TRBV5-1	many	TRBJ2-2	CASSPLAGVAGELFF	TGCGCCAGCAGCCCACTAGCGGGAGTGGCCGGGGAGCTGTTTTTT
-	TRBV19	many	TRBJ2-7	CASSNRVRDPYEQYF	TGTGCCAGTAGTAACAGGGTTCGGGACCCCTACGAGCAGTACTTC